Listed below are T cell receptor beta chains from one sample, sequenced in a study of cytomegalovirus exposure and HLA in healthy donors. Some clones are missing from TCRdb's copy, which holds only in-frame ones; the method was immunoSEQ multiplex PCR. The sample includes 100,000 or so clones, under 80% of them seen just once. Source material: PBMCs. These TCRs come from a man between 40 and 49 years old in good health and CMV-seronegative. Both conserved end residues are part of each CDR3.

J,V,CDR3
TRBJ2-1,TRBV7-9,CASSPRPLTGAINEQFF
TRBJ1-2,TRBV11-2,CASSSIPGQAPYNYGYTF
TRBJ2-1,TRBV7-2,CASSFDRANEQFF
TRBJ1-2,TRBV2,CASSENRGDGYTF
TRBJ2-7,TRBV27,CASSLSRRYEQYF
TRBJ2-2,TRBV5-4,CASSQKGGRIGELFF
TRBJ2-3,TRBV7-9,CASSPTTGGTDTQYF
TRBJ2-5,TRBV7-3,CASSSQGYQETQYF
TRBJ2-7,TRBV6-1,CASTRASYEQYF
TRBJ1-4,TRBV7-2,CASSYGWGGRDEKLFF
TRBJ2-3,TRBV2,CASSVPSGGTDTQYF
TRBJ2-7,TRBV18,CASSPGTIQTYEQYF
TRBJ2-3,TRBV4-2,CASSQGFSGGAGFTDTQYF
TRBJ1-3,TRBV6-5,CASSYSDRGATIYF
TRBJ1-3,TRBV6-6,CASSYGEISGNTIYF
TRBJ1-1,TRBV9,CASSSRPQSEAFF
TRBJ2-3,TRBV27,CASSLLWEGTDTQYF
TRBJ2-5,TRBV9,CASSTPSGGETQYF
TRBJ1-3,TRBV10-2,CASSDAGGISGNTIYF
TRBJ2-7,TRBV7-8,CASSLNPGIEQYF
TRBJ2-7,TRBV30,CASQAAGSSYEQYF
TRBJ2-2,TRBV11-1,CASSLGVGGTGELFF
TRBJ1-4,TRBV29-1,CSVRQGGATNEKLFF
TRBJ2-3,TRBV4-3,CASSPSLADTQYF
TRBJ2-7,TRBV27,CASSLSRTFYEQYF
TRBJ1-3,TRBV6-1,CASTLTGNSGNTIYF
TRBJ1-4,TRBV9,CASSARQGTNEKLFF
TRBJ1-1,TRBV5-4,CASSLVLSDTEAFF
NA,TRBV7-9,CASSSDRPGSSYEQYF
TRBJ2-7,TRBV11-2,CASSLEAVSYEQYF
TRBJ2-5,TRBV7-2,CASSRNSGAQETQYF